This T cell receptor beta chain was retrieved from a study of blood T cell repertoires in COVID-19. Across the whole study: Collection of acute and convalescent COVID-19 samples took place in the United States, Italy and Spain.

All exposed participants met a person with COVID-19 within 2 weeks before entering the study. Source study methods: How many nucleated cells were present was estimated from reference gene primer amplification. Sequenced by immunoSEQ multiplex PCR; TCRdb stores in-frame clones only, minus some. For V, J and clone size, that table is used; D and trimming come from the DNA. The repertoire includes about 270,000 clones, 80% to 95% of them detected once, and roughly 2.9% sits in the top ten. The V end was cut by 2 bases, the J end by 7 bases, with 12 bases between. Germline V gene data show CDR1 as PRHDT and CDR2 as FYEKMQ (reference sequence). CDR3 length: 13 amino acids.

The sequenced sample consisted of PBMCs or T cells enriched from blood (not recorded which). The receptor was isolated from a man between 35 and 55 years old who had been exposed to COVID-19. V is TRBV13 and J is TRBJ2-7; D might be TRBD2 (6 bases). This CDR3 reads CASSLWGVGEQYF. DNA of the CDR3: TGTGCCAGCAGCTTATGGGGGGTCGGGGAGCAGTACTTC.